This TCR beta chain was found in a study of shared clonotypes between healthy human individuals. Study at large: Used for every donor were three CD4 naive, three CD4 memory, two CD8 naive and one CD8 memory plate.

Whole-study findings and limits: A generally larger estimated richness was seen in naive subsets than in memory subsets.

This clone has only one observation. Antigen specificity is unknown. Data came from immunoSEQ multiplex PCR; TCRdb stores just in-frame clones and leaves some out. The table includes millions of clones, about 95% detected once. Naive CD8 cells were CD45RO-negative, positively selected for CCR7, excluding terminally differentiated effector memory CD45RA+ cells. Germline CDR1 MNHEY, CDR2 SVGAGI. Trimming at V came to 7 bases and at J to 4 bases, leaving 7 bases not matched to a gene. The CDR3 consists of 14 residues. This TCR was recovered from a man younger than 35 in good health. The sequenced sample consisted of naive CD8+ T cells sorted from blood. The chain recombines TRBV6-5 with TRBJ2-3; 8 bases match TRBD2. As DNA, the CDR3 is TGTGCCAGCAAAACTAGCGGAGAAGCAGATACGCAGTATTTT. It specifies CASKTSGEADTQYF.